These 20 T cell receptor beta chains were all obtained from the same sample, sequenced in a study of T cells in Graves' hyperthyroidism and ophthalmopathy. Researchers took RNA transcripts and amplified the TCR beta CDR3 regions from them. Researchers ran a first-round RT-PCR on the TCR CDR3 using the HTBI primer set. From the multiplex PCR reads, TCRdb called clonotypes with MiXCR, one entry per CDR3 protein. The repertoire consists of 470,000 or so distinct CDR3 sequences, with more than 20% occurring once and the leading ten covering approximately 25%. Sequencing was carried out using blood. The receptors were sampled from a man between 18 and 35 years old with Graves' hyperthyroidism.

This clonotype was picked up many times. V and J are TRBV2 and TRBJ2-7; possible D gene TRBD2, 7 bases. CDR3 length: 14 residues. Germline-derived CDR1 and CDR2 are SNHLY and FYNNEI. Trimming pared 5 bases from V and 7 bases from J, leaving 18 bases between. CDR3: CASSNREGRTEQYF. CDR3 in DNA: TGTGCCAGCAGTAACAGGGAGGGAAGAACGGAGCAGTACTTC. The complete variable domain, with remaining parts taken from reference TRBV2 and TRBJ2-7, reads EPEVTQTPSHQVTQMGQEVILRCVPISNHLYFYWYRQILGQKVEFLVSFYNNEISEKSEIFDDQFSVERPDGSNFTLKIRSTKLEDSAMYFCASSNREGRTEQYFGPGTRLTVT.

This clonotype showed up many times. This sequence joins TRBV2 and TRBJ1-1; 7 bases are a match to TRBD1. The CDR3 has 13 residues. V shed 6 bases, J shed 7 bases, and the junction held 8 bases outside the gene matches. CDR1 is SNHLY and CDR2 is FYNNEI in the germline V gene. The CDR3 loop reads CASRTDRAGEAFF. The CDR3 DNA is TGTGCCAGCAGAACCGACAGGGCGGGTGAAGCTTTCTTT.

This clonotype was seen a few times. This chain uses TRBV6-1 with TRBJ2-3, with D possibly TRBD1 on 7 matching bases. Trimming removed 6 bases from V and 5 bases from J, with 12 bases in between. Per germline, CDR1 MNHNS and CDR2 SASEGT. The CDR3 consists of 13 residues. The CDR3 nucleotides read TGTGCCAGCAGGGAGGGGGCGAAAGATACGCAGTATTTT. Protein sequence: CASREGAKDTQYF.

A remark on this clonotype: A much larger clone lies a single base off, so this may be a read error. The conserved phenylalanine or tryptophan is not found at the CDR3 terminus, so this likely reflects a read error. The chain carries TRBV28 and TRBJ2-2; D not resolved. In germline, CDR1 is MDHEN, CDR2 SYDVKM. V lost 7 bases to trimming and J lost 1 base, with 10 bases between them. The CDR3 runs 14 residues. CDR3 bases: TGTGCCAGCATTGGTTGGGGGAACACCGGGGAGCTGTTTGTT. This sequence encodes CASIGWGNTGELFV.

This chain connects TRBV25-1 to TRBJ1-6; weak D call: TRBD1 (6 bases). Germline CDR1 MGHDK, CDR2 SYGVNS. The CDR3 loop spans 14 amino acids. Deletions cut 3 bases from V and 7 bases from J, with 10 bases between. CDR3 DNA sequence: TGTGCCAGCAGTGACGATGGGGGCAATTCACCCCTCCACTTT. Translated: CASSDDGGNSPLHF.

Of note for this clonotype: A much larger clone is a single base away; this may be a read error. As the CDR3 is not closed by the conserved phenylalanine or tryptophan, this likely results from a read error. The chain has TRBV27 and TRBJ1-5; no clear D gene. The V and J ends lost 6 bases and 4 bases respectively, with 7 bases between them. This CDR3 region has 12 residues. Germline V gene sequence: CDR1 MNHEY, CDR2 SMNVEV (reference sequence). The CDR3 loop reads CASSQTNQPQHV. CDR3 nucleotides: TGTGCCAGCAGCCAGACTAATCAGCCCCAGCATGTT.

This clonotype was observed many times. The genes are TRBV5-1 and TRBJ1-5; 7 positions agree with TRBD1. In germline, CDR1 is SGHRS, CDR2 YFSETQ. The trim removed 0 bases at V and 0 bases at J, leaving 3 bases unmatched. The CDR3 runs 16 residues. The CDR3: CASSLGTGDSNQPQHF. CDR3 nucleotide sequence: TGCGCCAGCAGCTTGGGGACAGGAGATAGCAATCAGCCCCAGCATTTT.

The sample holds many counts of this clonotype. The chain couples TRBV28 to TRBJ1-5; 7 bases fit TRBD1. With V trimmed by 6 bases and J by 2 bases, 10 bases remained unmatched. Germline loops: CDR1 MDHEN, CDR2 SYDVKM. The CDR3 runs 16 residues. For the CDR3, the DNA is TGTGCCAGCAGCAAGCACAGGGGTACGGGCAATCAGCCCCAGCATTTT. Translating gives CASSKHRGTGNQPQHF. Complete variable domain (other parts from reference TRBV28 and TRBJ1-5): DVKVTQSSRYLVKRTGEKVFLECVQDMDHENMFWYRQDPGLGLRLIYFSYDVKMKEKGDIPEGYSVSREKKERFSLILESASTNQTSMYLCASSKHRGTGNQPQHFGDGTRLSIL.

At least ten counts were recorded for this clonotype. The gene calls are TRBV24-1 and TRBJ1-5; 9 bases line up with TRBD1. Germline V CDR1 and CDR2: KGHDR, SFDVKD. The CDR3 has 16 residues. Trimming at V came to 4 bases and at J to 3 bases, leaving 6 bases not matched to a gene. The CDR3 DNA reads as TGTGCCACCAGTGACTGGGACAGGGATATCAATCAGCCCCAGCATTTT. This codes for CATSDWDRDINQPQHF.

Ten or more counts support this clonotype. The CDR3 coding sequence is TGTGCCAGCAGTATCCAAACAGAGGGGCCCCAGCATTTT. This codes for CASSIQTEGPQHF. The chain employs TRBV28 and TRBJ1-5; no clear D. This CDR3 is 13 amino acids long. Germline CDR1 is MDHEN and CDR2 is SYDVKM. Trimming took 5 bases from V and 9 from J, leaving 14 bases between them.

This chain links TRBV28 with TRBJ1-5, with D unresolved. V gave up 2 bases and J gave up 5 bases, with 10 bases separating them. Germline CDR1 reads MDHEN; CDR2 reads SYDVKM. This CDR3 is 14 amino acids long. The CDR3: CASSLGFSDQPQHF. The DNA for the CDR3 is TGTGCCAGCAGTTTAGGTTTTTCTGATCAGCCCCAGCATTTT.

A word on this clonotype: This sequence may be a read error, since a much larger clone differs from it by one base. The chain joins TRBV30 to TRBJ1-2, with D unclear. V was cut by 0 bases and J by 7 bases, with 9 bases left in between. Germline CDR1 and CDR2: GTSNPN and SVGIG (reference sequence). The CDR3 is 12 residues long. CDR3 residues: CAWSVTGLGYTF. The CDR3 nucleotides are TGTGCCTGGAGTGTAACCGGGCTTGGCTACACCTTC.

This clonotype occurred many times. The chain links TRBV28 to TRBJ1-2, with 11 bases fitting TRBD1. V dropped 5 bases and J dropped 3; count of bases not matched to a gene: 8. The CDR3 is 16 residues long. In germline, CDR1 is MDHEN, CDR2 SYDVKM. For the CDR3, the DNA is TGTGCCAGCAGTCTTTATCCGGGACAGGGGGACTATGGCTACACCTTC. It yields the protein CASSLYPGQGDYGYTF.

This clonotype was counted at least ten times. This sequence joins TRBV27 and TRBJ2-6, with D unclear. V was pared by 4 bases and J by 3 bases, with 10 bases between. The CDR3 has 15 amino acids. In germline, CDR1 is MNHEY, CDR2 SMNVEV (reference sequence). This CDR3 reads CASSSPWSGANVLTF. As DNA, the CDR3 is TGTGCCAGCAGTTCCCCTTGGAGTGGGGCCAACGTCCTGACTTTC.

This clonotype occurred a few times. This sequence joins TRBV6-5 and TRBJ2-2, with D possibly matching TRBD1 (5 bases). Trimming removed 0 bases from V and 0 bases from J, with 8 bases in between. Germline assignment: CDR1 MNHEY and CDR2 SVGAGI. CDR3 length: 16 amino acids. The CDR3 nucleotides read TGTGCCAGCAGTTACTCGGAGACAGCGAACACCGGGGAGCTGTTTTTT. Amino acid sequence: CASSYSETANTGELFF.

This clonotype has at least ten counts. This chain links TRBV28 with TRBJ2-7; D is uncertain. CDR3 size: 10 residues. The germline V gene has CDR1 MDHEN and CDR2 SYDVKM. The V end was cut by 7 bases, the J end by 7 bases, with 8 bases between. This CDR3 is CASKSNEQYF. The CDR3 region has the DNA TGTGCCAGCAAAAGTAATGAGCAGTACTTC. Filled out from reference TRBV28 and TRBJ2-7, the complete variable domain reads DVKVTQSSRYLVKRTGEKVFLECVQDMDHENMFWYRQDPGLGLRLIYFSYDVKMKEKGDIPEGYSVSREKKERFSLILESASTNQTSMYLCASKSNEQYFGPGTRLTVT.

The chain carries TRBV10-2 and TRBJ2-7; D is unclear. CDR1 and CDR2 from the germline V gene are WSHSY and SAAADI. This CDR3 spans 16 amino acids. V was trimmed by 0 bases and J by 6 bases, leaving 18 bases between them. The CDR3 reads CASSESSWLRALEQYF. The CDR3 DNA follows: TGCGCCAGCAGTGAGTCGTCGTGGCTTCGGGCCCTCGAGCAGTACTTC.

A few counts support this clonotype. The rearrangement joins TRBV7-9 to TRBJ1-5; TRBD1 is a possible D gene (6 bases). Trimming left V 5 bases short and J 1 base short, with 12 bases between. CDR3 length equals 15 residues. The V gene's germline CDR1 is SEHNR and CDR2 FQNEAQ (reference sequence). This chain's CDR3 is CASSAPGDSNQPQHF. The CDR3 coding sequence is TGTGCCAGCAGCGCACCAGGGGACAGCAATCAGCCCCAGCATTTT.

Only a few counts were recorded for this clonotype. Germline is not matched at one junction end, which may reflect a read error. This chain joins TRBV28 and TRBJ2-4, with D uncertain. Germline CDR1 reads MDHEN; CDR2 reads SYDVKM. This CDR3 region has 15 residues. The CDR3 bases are TGTGCCAGCACCCCAGGAGCCTTAGCCAAAAACATTAAGTACTTC. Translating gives CASTPGALAKNIKYF.

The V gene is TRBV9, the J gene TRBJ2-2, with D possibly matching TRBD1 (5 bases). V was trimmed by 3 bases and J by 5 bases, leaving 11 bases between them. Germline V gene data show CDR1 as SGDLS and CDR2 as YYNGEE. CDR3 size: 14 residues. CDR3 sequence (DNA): TGTGCCAGCAGCGAGGTGGGGCCTACCGGGGAGCTGTTTTTT. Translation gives CASSEVGPTGELFF. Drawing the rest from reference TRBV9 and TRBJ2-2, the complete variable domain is DSGVTQTPKHLITATGQRVTLRCSPRSGDLSVYWYQQSLDQGLQFLIQYYNGEERAKGNILERFSAQQFPDLHSELNLSSLELGDSALYFCASSEVGPTGELFFGEGSRLTVL.